Listed below are T cell receptor beta chains from one sample, sequenced in a study of blood T cell repertoires in COVID-19. Libraries were prepared by immunoSEQ multiplex PCR; TCRdb keeps only in-frame clonotypes and omits some of them. The table lists roughly 110,000 clones, roughly 89% of them singletons. The sample was peripheral blood. The receptor source for this set is a human donor with acute or convalescent COVID-19. The donor label of this sample is uncertain. Each CDR3 is given with its conserved first and last residue. Each record gives: D gene, clone size, J gene, V gene, CDR3 length, CDR3 DNA, CDR3 protein. D genes are given only for firm matches. Clone size is given for some rows only: seen once, a few or many times, or a class if the clone is expanded.

. | . | TRBJ1-1 | TRBV5-1 | 18 | TGCGCCAGCGCATCACTCGGGGGACGAACGGGGAAGGCCACTGAAGCTTTCTTT | CASASLGGRTGKATEAFF
TRBD1 | . | TRBJ1-1 | TRBV28 | 14 | TGTGCCAGCAGTCTACTCCAGGGGGACACTGAAGCTTTCTTT | CASSLLQGDTEAFF
. | . | TRBJ2-1 | TRBV7-3 | 16 | TGTGCCAGCAGCTTATTGGTTGGAGGGCGGGGCAATGAGCAGTTCTTC | CASSLLVGGRGNEQFF
. | once | TRBJ1-2 | TRBV5-1 | 13 | TGCGCCAGCAGCTTGGCCCAGGTAGATGGCTACACCTTC | CASSLAQVDGYTF
TRBD1 | . | TRBJ1-2 | TRBV7-9 | 16 | TGTGCCAGCAGCTCCCCGACAGGGCGGGTCAACTATGGCTACACCTTC | CASSSPTGRVNYGYTF
. | few | TRBJ1-1 | TRBV5-1 | 15 | TGCGCCAGCACCTCACCGGGGGGCGCGGAAACTGAAGCTTTCTTT | CASTSPGGAETEAFF
. | . | TRBJ1-5 | TRBV28 | 15 | TGTGCCAGCAGACCGCTAGGGGTTGTAGGTCAGCCCCAGCATTTT | CASRPLGVVGQPQHF
. | . | TRBJ2-3 | TRBV18 | 15 | TGTGCCAGCTCACAGGACAGACAGTCAGCAGATACGCAGTATTTT | CASSQDRQSADTQYF
TRBD2 | once | TRBJ2-7 | TRBV3-1/TRBV3-2 | 13 | TGTGCCACCCGGACTAGCGGGAGGTACGAGCAGTACTTC | CATRTSGRYEQYF
. | . | TRBJ1-6 | TRBV19 | 16 | TGTGCCAGTAGTATTGGGGCAGGGGCAGGGAATTCACCCCTCCACTTT | CASSIGAGAGNSPLHF
TRBD2 | . | TRBJ2-7 | TRBV11-2 | 14 | TGTGCCAGCAGCTTAGGACTAGCGGGCTACGAGCAGTACTTC | CASSLGLAGYEQYF
. | . | TRBJ1-2 | TRBV18 | 16 | TGTGCCAGCTCACGGACGGGACAAAGTAGCGGGTATGGCTACACCTTC | CASSRTGQSSGYGYTF
. | . | TRBJ2-2 | TRBV28 | 16 | TGTGCCAGCAGTTTAAGACAACGGGGGAACACCGGGGAGCTGTTTTTT | CASSLRQRGNTGELFF
. | . | TRBJ1-5 | TRBV12-3/TRBV12-4 | 12 | TGTGCCAGCCTGAAGCGGGGTCAGCCCCAGCATTTT | CASLKRGQPQHF
. | few | TRBJ2-5 | TRBV5-1 | 15 | TGCGCCAGCAGCTTGGCGACAGGACCTCAAGAGACCCAGTACTTC | CASSLATGPQETQYF
. | few | TRBJ2-5 | TRBV9 | 13 | TGTGCCAGCTCCACGGAGGGATTAGATACCCAGTACTTC | CASSTEGLDTQYF
TRBD2 | . | TRBJ2-7 | TRBV7-2 | 14 | TGTGCCAGCAGTCTTGGACTAGGTACCTACGAGCAGTACTTC | CASSLGLGTYEQYF
. | . | TRBJ2-4 | TRBV18 | 13 | TGTGCCAGCTCACACATAGCCAAAAACATTCAGTACTTC | CASSHIAKNIQYF
. | once | TRBJ2-3 | TRBV11-1 | 15 | TGTGCCAGCACCGACTCCCGGCGGGGCACAGATACGCAGTATTTT | CASTDSRRGTDTQYF
. | . | TRBJ1-2 | TRBV9 | 13 | TGTGCCAGCAGCTCTACCCCCGATTATGGCTACACCTTC | CASSSTPDYGYTF
TRBD2 | . | TRBJ2-5 | TRBV7-2 | 16 | TGTGCCAGCAGCCTCTCCGAATGGCGGGGGAAAGAGACCCAGTACTTC | CASSLSEWRGKETQYF
. | . | TRBJ2-7 | TRBV7-9 | 15 | TGTGCCAGCAGCTTACGGAGCGGCGAGAACTACGAGCAGTACTTC | CASSLRSGENYEQYF
. | . | TRBJ1-2 | TRBV27 | 14 | TGTGCCAGCAGTTCGACCACAGGAAATCGGGGCTACACCTTC | CASSSTTGNRGYTF
. | . | TRBJ1-4 | TRBV28 | 15 | TGTGCCAGCAGTTCAATCAGGGGAGCTAATGAAAAACTGTTTTTT | CASSSIRGANEKLFF
TRBD2 | . | TRBJ2-3 | TRBV13 | 16 | TGTGCCAGCAGCTTGAGACTAGCGGGCATCACAGATACGCAGTATTTT | CASSLRLAGITDTQYF
TRBD1 | . | TRBJ1-4 | TRBV2 | 17 | TGTGCCAGCAGCGGGGACAGCGCTCTCGACGGGTTTGAAAAACTGTTTTTT | CASSGDSALDGFEKLFF
. | . | TRBJ2-7 | TRBV7-2 | 15 | TGTGCCAGCAGCTTAGGGGGAGCCCTCTCCTACGAGCAGTACTTC | CASSLGGALSYEQYF
. | once | TRBJ1-2 | TRBV27 | 14 | TGTGCCAGCAGTTTAAGTCAGGGACTTTATGGCTACACCTTC | CASSLSQGLYGYTF
. | . | TRBJ2-1 | TRBV11-3 | 14 | TGTGCCAGCAGTCGGGGGAGTTCCTACAATGAGCAGTTCTTC | CASSRGSSYNEQFF
. | . | TRBJ1-1 | TRBV18 | 16 | TGTGCCAGCTCACCACTTTCAAATCAGAAGAACACTGAAGCTTTCTTT | CASSPLSNQKNTEAFF
TRBD1 | . | TRBJ1-2 | TRBV24-1 | 13 | TGTGCCACCAGTGATGTCTACAGGGGTGACTACACCTTC | CATSDVYRGDYTF
. | . | TRBJ2-7 | TRBV10-3 | 13 | TGTGCCATCATGGGGGGAGAGGCCTACGAGCAGTACTTC | CAIMGGEAYEQYF
TRBD2 | . | TRBJ2-7 | TRBV19 | 14 | TGTGCCAGTCGAAGCGGGAGGGCCGGGGGCGAGCAGTACTTC | CASRSGRAGGEQYF
TRBD1 | . | TRBJ2-5 | TRBV5-4 | 15 | TGTGCCAGCAGCTTGGGGTCAGGGGGTTTAGAGACCCAGTACTTC | CASSLGSGGLETQYF
. | few | TRBJ2-7 | TRBV3-1/TRBV3-2 | 16 | TGTGCCAGCAGCCCCAGGGCTTCACTCCTCTCATACGAGCAGTACTTC | CASSPRASLLSYEQYF
TRBD2 | . | TRBJ2-3 | TRBV28 | 15 | TGTGCCAGCAGTACCGGGACTAGCGGAACAGATACGCAGTATTTT | CASSTGTSGTDTQYF
. | . | TRBJ2-7 | TRBV6-5 | 15 | TGTGCCAGCAGTAAAACAGGGAGAGTTACCTACGAGCAGTACTTC | CASSKTGRVTYEQYF
TRBD1 | . | TRBJ1-1 | TRBV27 | 14 | TGTGCCAGCAGTCCCGGGACAGGGAACACTGAAGCTTTCTTT | CASSPGTGNTEAFF
. | . | TRBJ2-7 | TRBV7-2 | 15 | TGTGCCAGCAGCCCCCGGGGATCTGGCGGCTACGAGCAGTACTTC | CASSPRGSGGYEQYF
. | . | TRBJ2-1 | TRBV2 | 13 | TGTGCCAGCATTGCCAGGGATTACAATGAGCAGTTCTTC | CASIARDYNEQFF
TRBD2 | . | TRBJ2-2 | TRBV4-2 | 16 | TGTGCCAGCAGCCAGGTAGCGGGGGTGAACACCGGGGAGCTGTTTTTT | CASSQVAGVNTGELFF
. | . | TRBJ1-4 | TRBV6-8 | 14 | TGTGCCAGCAGTTACTCGACAAATAATGAAAAACTGTTTTTT | CASSYSTNNEKLFF